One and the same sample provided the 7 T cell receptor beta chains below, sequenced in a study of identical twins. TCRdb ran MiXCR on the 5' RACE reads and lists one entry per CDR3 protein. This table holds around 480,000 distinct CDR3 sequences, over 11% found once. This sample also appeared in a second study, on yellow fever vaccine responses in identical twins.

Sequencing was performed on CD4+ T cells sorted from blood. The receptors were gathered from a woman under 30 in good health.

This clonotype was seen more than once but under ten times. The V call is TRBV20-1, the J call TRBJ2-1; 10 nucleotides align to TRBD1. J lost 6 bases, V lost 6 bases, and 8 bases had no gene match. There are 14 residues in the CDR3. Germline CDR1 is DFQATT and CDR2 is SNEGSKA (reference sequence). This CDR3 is CSAPWTGGGNEQFF. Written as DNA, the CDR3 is TGCAGTGCGCCTTGGACAGGGGGGGGCAATGAGCAGTTCTTC.

CDR3 in amino acids: CASSLGQGVGAFF. CDR3 bases: TGCGCCAGCAGCTTGGGACAGGGGGTAGGAGCTTTCTTT. The chain combines TRBV5-1 with TRBJ1-1; 9 bases match TRBD1. CDR1 SGHRS and CDR2 YFSETQ come from the germline V gene. Unmatched junction bases numbered 4, after V lost 0 bases and J lost 10 bases. The CDR3 has 13 residues.

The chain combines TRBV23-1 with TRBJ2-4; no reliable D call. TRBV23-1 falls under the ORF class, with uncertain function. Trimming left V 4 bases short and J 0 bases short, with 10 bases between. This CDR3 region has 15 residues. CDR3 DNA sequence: TGCGCCAGCAGTCCCCCTCCCCTAGCCAAAAACATTCAGTACTTC. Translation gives CASSPPPLAKNIQYF.

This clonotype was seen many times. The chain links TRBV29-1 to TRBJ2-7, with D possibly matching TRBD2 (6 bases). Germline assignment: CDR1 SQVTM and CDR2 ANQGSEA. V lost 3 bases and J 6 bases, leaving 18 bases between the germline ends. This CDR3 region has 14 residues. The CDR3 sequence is CSVDREAPGGEQYF. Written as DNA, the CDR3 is TGCAGCGTTGACAGGGAAGCTCCCGGGGGCGAGCAGTACTTC.

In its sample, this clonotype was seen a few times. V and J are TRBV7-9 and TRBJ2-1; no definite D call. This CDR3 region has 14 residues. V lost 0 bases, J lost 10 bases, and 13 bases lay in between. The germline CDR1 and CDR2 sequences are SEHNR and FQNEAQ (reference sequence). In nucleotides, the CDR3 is TGTGCCAGCAGCTTAGCGTCGGTTGGCGGCGAGCAGTTCTTC. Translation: CASSLASVGGEQFF.

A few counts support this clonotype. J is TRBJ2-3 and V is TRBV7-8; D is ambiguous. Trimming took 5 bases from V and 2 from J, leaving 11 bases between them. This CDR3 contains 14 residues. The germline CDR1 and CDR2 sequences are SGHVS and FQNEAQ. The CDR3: CASSPALLTDTQYF. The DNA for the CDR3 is TGTGCCAGCAGCCCCGCCCTACTCACAGATACGCAGTATTTT.

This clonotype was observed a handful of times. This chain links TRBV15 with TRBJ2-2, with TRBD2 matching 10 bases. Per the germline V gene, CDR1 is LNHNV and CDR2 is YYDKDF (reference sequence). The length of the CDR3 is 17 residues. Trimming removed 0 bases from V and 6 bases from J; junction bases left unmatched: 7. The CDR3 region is CATSRDKKRGGSGELFF. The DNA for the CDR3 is TGTGCCACCAGCAGAGATAAAAAGCGGGGGGGGTCCGGGGAGCTGTTTTTT.